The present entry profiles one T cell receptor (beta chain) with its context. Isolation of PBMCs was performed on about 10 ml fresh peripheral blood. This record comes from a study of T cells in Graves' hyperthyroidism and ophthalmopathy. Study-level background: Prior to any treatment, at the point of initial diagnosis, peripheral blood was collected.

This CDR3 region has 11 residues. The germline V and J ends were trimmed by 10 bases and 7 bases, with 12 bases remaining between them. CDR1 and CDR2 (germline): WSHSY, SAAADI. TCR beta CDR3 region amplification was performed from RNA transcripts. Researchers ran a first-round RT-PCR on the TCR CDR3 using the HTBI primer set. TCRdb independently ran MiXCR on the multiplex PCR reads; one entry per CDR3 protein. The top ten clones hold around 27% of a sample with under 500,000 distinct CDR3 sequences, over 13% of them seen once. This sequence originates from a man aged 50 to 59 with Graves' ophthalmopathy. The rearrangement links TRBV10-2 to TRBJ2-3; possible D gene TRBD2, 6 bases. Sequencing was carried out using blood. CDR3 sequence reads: CATSGTYTQYF. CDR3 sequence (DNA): TGCGCCACCTCCGGGACTTATACGCAGTATTTT.